The TCR beta chain under discussion was sequenced for a study of blood T cell repertoires in COVID-19 (dated by TCRdb to about 2020). With regard to the full study: The collaborator samples originated in the United States, Italy and Spain and spanned the acute and convalescent phases of COVID-19. Sample metadata almost always included a de-identified subject ID, COVID-19 status, age in years and sex. Samples came from the ongoing ImmuneRACE study (first 160 participants) plus 1,254 subjects from 6 global collaborators. Deeply sampled blood TCRbeta repertoires from subjects exposed to, actively infected with, or recovered from COVID-19 were included in the dataset. Where HLA class I and class II types were available, the types were taken from metadata supplied by the sample provider, not from assay-based typing. The prospective study material was composed of cDNA or gDNA derived from T cells, B-cell-depleted T cells, or PBMCs. A freely available public database, intended as a resource for researchers studying the immune response to SARS-CoV-2, is where the repertoires were released. The study at large found these results: The amount of clinical and demographic metadata varied by source and participant and was provided uncurated.

The collaborating institutions used their own protocols to collect whole blood in K2EDTA tubes. For TCRbeta analysis, collaborators shipped samples as frozen whole blood, isolated PBMCs, or DNA extracted from either of those sample types. With regard to this clone: Its target antigen remains unknown. No per-base quality is available; no much larger clone lies one base away.

V loses 0 bases of germline sequence and J loses 2 bases, and the interval between the two ends is 8 bases. Counted from cysteine to phenylalanine, this CDR3 has 14 amino acids. The retained sequence is limited to the CDR3, 42 bases, with the frame set at the first base. CDR1 and CDR2 are drawn from the germline V gene: SGHAT, FQNNGV. TCRbeta CDR3 regions were amplified from genomic DNA by means of the immunoSEQ Assay, a bias-controlled multiplex PCR. The authors processed their data as follows. Within the assay, amplification of reference gene primers was used to estimate how many nucleated cells each sample contained. To quantify the absolute abundance of each unique TCRbeta CDR3 rearrangement, sequence reads were collapsed and filtered. For each sample, productive Simpson clonality was calculated as the square root of Simpson's diversity index over productive rearrangements. The table comes from immuneACCESS by way of TCRdb, which keeps in-frame sequences with V and J called. Part of the clones is missing from these tables; in studies checked, under half for an unresolved V gene and the rest for unknown reasons. V, J and clone size derive from that table, while D and trimming were established from the DNA sequence. The sample yields under 65,000 clones; 87% were counted once. The top ten hold roughly 5.3% of the sample.

This chain joins TRBV11-2 to TRBJ2-7, with the D gene uncertain. Sequenced material: peripheral blood. This TCR was sampled from a man aged 80 or over in a cohort sampled during active COVID-19. The nucleotides are TGTGCCAGCAGCTTAGAGAGGCTTGCCTACGAGCAGTACTTC. Its coded protein is CASSLERLAYEQYF.